The 4 T cell receptor beta chains listed next were all sequenced from one sample in a study of T cells in Graves' hyperthyroidism and ophthalmopathy. RNA transcripts provided the source from which TCR beta CDR3 regions were amplified. HTBI primers were the set used in a first-round RT-PCR of the TCR CDR3. TCRdb itself ran the multiplex PCR reads through MiXCR, one entry per CDR3 protein. The sample lists a few hundred thousand distinct CDR3 sequences; just over 45% were seen once. The sample taken for sequencing was peripheral blood or thyroid tissue (not recorded which). These receptors all stem from a young woman with Graves' hyperthyroidism.

This clonotype has ten or more counts. This sequence joins TRBV7-9 and TRBJ2-7, with TRBD2 matching over 9 bases. The CDR3 totals 17 residues. V lost 8 bases and J lost 1; bases outside the gene matches: 15. The germline CDR1 and CDR2 sequences are SEHNR and FQNEAQ (reference sequence). CDR3 DNA sequence: TGTGCCAGCGAACCCTCTCCGGTAGCGGGAGTTTCCTACGAGCAGTACTTC. Amino acids: CASEPSPVAGVSYEQYF. Combining the CDR3 with reference TRBV7-9 and TRBJ2-7 gives the whole variable domain DTGVSQNPRHKITKRGQNVTFRCDPISEHNRLYWYRQTLGQGPEFLTYFQNEAQLEKSRLLSDRFSAERPKGSFSTLEIQRTEQGDSAMYLCASEPSPVAGVSYEQYFGPGTRLTVT.

This clonotype appeared many times. V is TRBV12-5 and J is TRBJ1-5; D gene uncertain. Deletions cut 5 bases from V and 7 bases from J, with 18 bases between. CDR3 length equals 15 residues. From germline, CDR1 is LGHNT and CDR2 FRNRAP. This CDR3 is CASGTGSGFLQPQHF. The CDR3 DNA sequence: TGTGCTAGTGGTACGGGCTCAGGTTTCCTACAGCCCCAGCATTTT. The whole variable domain, remainder taken from reference TRBV12-5 and TRBJ1-5, is DARVTQTPRHKVTEMGQEVTMRCQPILGHNTVFWYRQTMMQGLELLAYFRNRAPLDDSGMPKDRFSAEMPDATLATLKIQPSEPRDSAVYFCASGTGSGFLQPQHFGDGTRLSIL.

This sequence joins TRBV5-1 and TRBJ2-5; 11 nucleotides agree with TRBD2. CDR3 size: 18 residues. The trim removed 4 bases at V and 0 bases at J, leaving 11 bases unmatched. Germline-derived CDR1 and CDR2 are SGHRS and YFSETQ. The CDR3 nucleotides read TGCGCCAGCAGCGAAGGACTAGCGGGTGGCCCGTACCAAGAGACCCAGTACTTC. Its protein is CASSEGLAGGPYQETQYF.

The V gene is TRBV2, the J gene TRBJ2-6, with 11 bases aligning to TRBD2. Germline V CDR1 and CDR2: SNHLY, FYNNEI. With V trimmed by 8 bases and J by 2 bases, 5 bases remained unmatched. The CDR3 covers 16 residues. The CDR3 loop is CASHQLAGAGANVLTF. CDR3 coding DNA: TGTGCCAGCCATCAACTAGCGGGAGCTGGGGCCAACGTCCTGACTTTC.